This TCR beta chain was identified during a study of blood T cells in healthy people across ages. Study conclusions and caveats: What prevented conclusive comparison of naive and antigen-experienced cells was that PBMCs were unsorted.

Trimming removed 3 bases at V and 5 bases at J, with 5 bases between. Germline CDR1 KGHSH, CDR2 LQKENI. CDR3 size: 11 residues. Notes on this clonotype: Its antigen remains unknown. This may come from a read error, since a much larger clone is one base off.

A sample-barcoded 5' primer and a J-beta primer mix were used in a second PCR of about 7 to 12 cycles. MiXCR was run by TCRdb on the 5' RACE reads, yielding one entry per CDR3 protein. The repertoire holds 600,000 to 850,000 distinct CDR3 sequences, with approximately 39% as singletons. All donors came from Russia, were Caucasian and healthy, and spanned ages 6 to 90. The clonotype was recovered from a woman aged 60 to 75 in good health. This sequence joins TRBV18 and TRBJ2-7; D is unresolved. Specimen: blood. CDR3 coding DNA: TGTGCCAGCTCACCTAAGAACGAGCAGTACGTC. Protein: CASSPKNEQYV.